The text below deals with one TCR beta chain. V was trimmed by 0 bases and J by 1 base, leaving 6 bases between them. CDR1 and CDR2 (germline): SGHTA, FQGTGA. This CDR3 region has 14 residues. The source of the sample is a study of blood T cell repertoires in COVID-19. In the study overall: In each case, the material was cDNA or gDNA derived from T cells, B-cell-depleted T cells, or PBMCs.

Clones were sequenced by immunoSEQ multiplex PCR, and TCRdb holds only the in-frame ones, with some missing. Here the sample spans roughly 34,000 clones, more than 85% being singletons. The V call is TRBV7-3, the J call TRBJ1-1; D not resolved. This sequence was found in a woman at least 80 years old with active or convalescent COVID-19. Sequenced sample: peripheral blood. The CDR3: CASSLTPGNTEAFF. The CDR3 DNA follows: TGTGCCAGCAGCTTAACGCCAGGGAACACTGAAGCTTTCTTT. Complete variable domain (other parts from reference TRBV7-3 and TRBJ1-1): GAGVSQTPSNKVTEKGKYVELRCDPISGHTALYWYRQSLGQGPEFLIYFQGTGAADDSGLPNDRFFAVRPEGSVSTLKIQRTERGDSAVYLCASSLTPGNTEAFFGQGTRLTVV.